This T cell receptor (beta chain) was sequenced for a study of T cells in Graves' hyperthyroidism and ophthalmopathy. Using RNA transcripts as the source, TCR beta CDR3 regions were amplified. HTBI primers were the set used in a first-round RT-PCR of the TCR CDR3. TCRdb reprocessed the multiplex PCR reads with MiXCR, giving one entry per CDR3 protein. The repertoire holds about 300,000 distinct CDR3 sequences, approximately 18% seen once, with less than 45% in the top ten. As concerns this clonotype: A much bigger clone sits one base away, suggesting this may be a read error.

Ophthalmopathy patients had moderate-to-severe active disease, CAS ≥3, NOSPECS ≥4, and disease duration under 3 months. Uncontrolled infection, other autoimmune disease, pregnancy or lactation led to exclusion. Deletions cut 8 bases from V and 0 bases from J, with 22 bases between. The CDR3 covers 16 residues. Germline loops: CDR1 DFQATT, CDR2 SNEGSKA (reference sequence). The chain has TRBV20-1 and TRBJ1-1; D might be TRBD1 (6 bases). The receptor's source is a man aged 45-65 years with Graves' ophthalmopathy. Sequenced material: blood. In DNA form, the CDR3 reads TGCAGTCCCACGACCGGGACATGGAGCATGAACACTGAAGCTTTCTTT. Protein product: CSPTTGTWSMNTEAFF.